This TCR beta chain stems from a study of CD8+ T cells in alopecia areata (dated by TCRdb to about 2018). Context from the whole study: Treated patients were enrolled in an open-label pilot trial of oral tofacitinib, 5 to 10 mg twice daily, for moderate-to-severe alopecia areata. Patients received tofacitinib for 6 to 18 months and were then followed off drug for 6 months to check for delayed response and recurrence. Disease severity in treated patients was measured with the SALT score, which quantifies the percentage of affected scalp surface area. In both human patients and the C3H/HeJ mouse model, the study applied high-throughput TCRbeta sequencing to look at T cell clonal expansion in alopecia areata. On the human side, TCRbeta sequencing was run on scalp tissue and on sorted CD4+ and CD8+ peripheral blood T cells from healthy controls and from alopecia areata patients with either patchy or totalis/universalis disease. Patients on tofacitinib were biopsied at baseline and after 4 and 24 weeks of treatment, and several of the patients also had a later scalp biopsy. Scalp clonality was compared across normal scalp (n=4), patchy alopecia areata scalp (n=8), and alopecia totalis/universalis scalp (n=8). The RNA source kit depended on sample type: the PAXgene miRNA kit for fixed scalp, the miRNeasy kit for PBMCs, and the RNeasy kit for mouse skin. immunoSEQ multiplex PCR using 35 Vbeta forward primers and 13 Jbeta reverse primers was used to amplify TCRbeta CDR3 regions.

The investigation overall reported the following: Because the treated cohort was small and included a single nonresponder, larger studies are needed to assess links between baseline CD8+ expansion and response. Compared with normal scalp, lesional scalp had higher clonality and more expanded CD8+ clones, particularly in alopecia totalis/universalis, a pattern that suggests antigenic drive. Compared with mice, TCR sequences shared between patients were less clear, possibly partly because of HLA diversity across the patient population. During tofacitinib treatment, many expanded lesional clones stuck around in both scalp and blood, and this persistence may partly explain why relapse happens after treatment is stopped. Unlike mouse skin, where gammadelta T cells dominate, normal human skin contains resident alphabeta T cells that get sequenced too, which complicates analysis of the scalp TCR repertoire. Tofacitinib significantly lowered scalp clonality and the number of expanded CD8+ clones among the top 100 scalp clones.

Taken with the paper, the label for time point translates to: less than 30 weeks on oral tofacitinib. Explained via the paper, the treatment or condition label denotes: oral pan-JAK inhibitor, 5-10 mg twice daily. Lesional scalp punch biopsies and peripheral blood were obtained from alopecia areata patients. After PBMCs were isolated by density centrifugation and stained for CD3, CD4 and CD8, a FACSAria was used to sort CD4+ and CD8+ T cells. Turning to this clone: It has no known antigen specificity. Within one base of it there is no much larger clone, and no base qualities were kept.

The CDR3 holds 16 amino acids from the cysteine to the phenylalanine. Only CDR3 DNA remains: 48 bases, in frame from the first base. Relative to germline, V is missing 0 bases and J is missing 8 bases, with 4 bases of the junction outside any gene match. Per the germline V gene (reference sequence), LNHNV is the CDR1 and YYDKDF is the CDR2. The library was made by the immunoSEQ multiplex PCR assay. For TCR sequencing, RNA was extracted from every sample and reverse transcribed into cDNA to serve as template. First-strand cDNA was synthesized with SuperScript III using a 2:1 mix of oligo-dT and random hexamers. Amplification bias was assessed with a synthetic immune receptor repertoire, and residual bias was removed computationally. As for the original processing: Raw reads were preprocessed for error removal, and CDR3 was defined according to IMGT conventions as running from the conserved cysteine to phenylalanine. Clonality was calculated as 1 minus Shannon entropy normalized by log2 of the number of productive unique TCRs. CD4 or CD8 identity of scalp clones was inferred by cross-referencing scalp TCRbeta sequences with sorted blood CD4 and CD8 repertoires. TCRdb limited this immuneACCESS table to in-frame rearrangements with V and J called. A share of clones is missing; checked studies link under half to unresolved V genes, and the rest is unexplained. The V and J calls and clone size were taken over from that table, and D and trimming were inferred from the DNA. A total of over 100,000 clones appear in this sample, roughly three fifths of them only once. Of the sample, more than 9% falls within the top ten clones.

The material sequenced was CD8+ T cells sorted from blood, taken at week 24, from a patient treated with tofacitinib. The V and J genes are TRBV15 and TRBJ1-4; TRBD1 aligns with 12 central bases. This TCR came from a human donor with alopecia areata. DNA sequence: TGTGCCACCAGCAGAGATGCCGGGACAGGGGGCGAAAAACTGTTTTTT. This codes for CATSRDAGTGGEKLFF. The full variable domain, completed from the reference TRBV15 and TRBJ1-4 proteins outside the CDR3, reads DAMVIQNPRYQVTQFGKPVTLSCSQTLNHNVMYWYQQKSSQAPKLLFHYYDKDFNNEADTPDNFQSRRPNTSFCFLDIRSPGLGDTAMYLCATSRDAGTGGEKLFFGSGTQLSVL.